A single sample is the source of the 27 T cell receptor beta chains below, sequenced in a study of blood T cell repertoires in COVID-19. Clones were read by immunoSEQ multiplex PCR, and TCRdb kept only the in-frame ones, dropping some. The sample consists of 15,000 to 20,000 clones, 65% to 90% of them appearing once. The sample consisted of peripheral blood. These TCRs come from a man aged 80 or over with acute or convalescent COVID-19.

The chain recombines TRBV5-4 with TRBJ1-6, with a weak D call TRBD1 (5 bases). CDR1 is SGHNT, CDR2 YYREEE, per germline (reference sequence). The CDR3 extends over 14 amino acids. The V end lost 0 bases, the J end lost 7 bases, and 8 bases lay between the germline ends. The CDR3 bases are TGTGCCAGCAGCTTGGAACGGGGGAATTCACCCCTCCACTTT. Protein product: CASSLERGNSPLHF.

The chain links TRBV9 to TRBJ1-1; a possible D gene is TRBD1 (6 bases). The V end was cut by 4 bases, the J end by 5 bases, with 18 bases between. There are 15 residues in the CDR3. The germline gives CDR1 SGDLS, CDR2 YYNGEE. The CDR3 DNA follows: TGTGCCAGCAGCAGACACAGGGCCGGGGGGACTGAAGCTTTCTTT. It is translated as CASSRHRAGGTEAFF.

The chain has TRBV9 and TRBJ1-2; D unresolved. V was trimmed by 3 bases and J by 8 bases, leaving 11 bases between them. Germline V gene lookup returns CDR1 SGDLS and CDR2 YYNGEE. The CDR3 runs to 12 residues. This chain's CDR3 is CASSAIEEGYTF. CDR3 bases: TGTGCCAGCAGCGCCATTGAGGAAGGCTACACCTTC. Complete variable domain (other parts from reference TRBV9 and TRBJ1-2): DSGVTQTPKHLITATGQRVTLRCSPRSGDLSVYWYQQSLDQGLQFLIQYYNGEERAKGNILERFSAQQFPDLHSELNLSSLELGDSALYFCASSAIEEGYTFGSGTRLTVV.

This chain uses TRBV5-1 with TRBJ1-1; the match to TRBD1 covers 11 bases. The V and J ends lost 3 bases and 0 bases, in that order; junction bases with no gene match: 4. The CDR3 loop spans 16 amino acids. Looked up from germline, CDR1 is SGHRS and CDR2 is YFSETQ. The CDR3 sequence: CASSWGTGGVNTEAFF. CDR3 nucleotide sequence: TGCGCCAGCAGCTGGGGGACAGGGGGAGTGAACACTGAAGCTTTCTTT.

This clone has just a few counts. V and J are TRBV5-1 and TRBJ1-2; 7 bases agree with TRBD1. The length of the CDR3 is 14 residues. The V gene's germline CDR1 is SGHRS and CDR2 YFSETQ. V was clipped by 3 bases and J by 4 bases; unmatched bases: 6. DNA for the CDR3: TGCGCCAGCAGCTCAGGGACAGATGTCTATGGCTACACCTTC. It codes for CASSSGTDVYGYTF.

This chain connects TRBV18 to TRBJ2-3; 9 bases fit TRBD1. The junction had 10 bases not matched to a gene; V was cut back by 3 bases and J by 3 bases. Germline V lookup: CDR1 KGHSH, CDR2 LQKENI. This CDR3 has 17 amino acids. CDR3 bases: TGTGCCAGCTCACCTCAGACCCTCGGACAGGGGACAGATACGCAGTATTTT. It encodes CASSPQTLGQGTDTQYF.

The chain links TRBV7-2 to TRBJ2-7, with TRBD1 identical over 8 bases. This CDR3 spans 14 amino acids. Germline CDR1 reads SGHTA; CDR2 reads FQGNSA. J gave up 3 bases and V 5 bases, and 6 bases lay outside the gene matches. CDR3 bases: TGTGCCAGCAGCACGACAGGGGCCGGCTACGAGCAGTACTTC. It is translated as CASSTTGAGYEQYF.

The chain has TRBV10-3 and TRBJ1-2; TRBD1 agrees at 9 bases. From germline, CDR1 is ENHRY and CDR2 SYGVKD. The CDR3 length is 13 residues. Unmatched junction bases numbered 4, after V lost 2 bases and J lost 9 bases. The DNA of the CDR3 is TGTGCCATCAGTGAGCGGGGACAGGGCAGCTACACCTTC. Its protein product is CAISERGQGSYTF.

The chain recombines TRBV11-1 with TRBJ2-7; D is possibly TRBD1 (6 bases). V was trimmed by 5 bases and J by 2 bases, leaving 16 bases between them. The CDR3 runs 15 residues. Germline V gene sequence: CDR1 SGHAT, CDR2 FQDESV (reference sequence). CDR3 region: CASSRLGQGAYEQYF. DNA of the CDR3: TGTGCCAGCAGCCGCCTGGGACAAGGGGCCTACGAGCAGTACTTC.

The V and J genes are TRBV6-5 and TRBJ2-2; D gene uncertain. Germline V lookup: CDR1 MNHEY, CDR2 SVGAGI. Trimming took 3 bases from V and 7 from J, leaving 12 bases between them. The CDR3 covers 14 residues. The CDR3 sequence: CASSYSGPLGELFF. The DNA of the CDR3 is TGTGCCAGCAGTTATTCGGGTCCTCTCGGGGAGCTGTTTTTT.

The chain is built from TRBV13 and TRBJ2-5; TRBD1 is a possible D gene (6 bases). The CDR3 runs 17 residues. Germline values: CDR1 PRHDT, CDR2 FYEKMQ (reference sequence). V was clipped by 5 bases and J by 5 bases, with 24 bases between them. The CDR3 protein is CASSPPGTSSRWETQYF. The DNA for the CDR3 is TGTGCCAGCAGCCCACCCGGGACATCGAGTCGATGGGAGACCCAGTACTTC.

The chain recombines TRBV30 with TRBJ1-2, with no clear D. V lost 1 base to trimming and J lost 4 bases, with 10 bases between them. CDR1 and CDR2 from the germline V gene are GTSNPN and SVGIG (reference sequence). CDR3 length equals 13 residues. CDR3 loop: CAWSAGEGYGYTF. The CDR3 nucleotides read TGTGCCTGGAGTGCCGGAGAAGGCTATGGCTACACCTTC.

V and J are TRBV5-1 and TRBJ2-7, with a possible D match to TRBD2 (6 bases). The CDR3 covers 18 residues. The V gene's germline CDR1 is SGHRS and CDR2 YFSETQ. Trimming removed 0 bases at V and 0 bases at J, with 19 bases between. The CDR3 coding sequence is TGCGCCAGCAGCTTGGAGTCAAAGGGACTCTCAAACTCCTACGAGCAGTACTTC. Protein product: CASSLESKGLSNSYEQYF.

The chain couples TRBV28 to TRBJ1-1, with a possible D match to TRBD1 (5 bases). This CDR3 comprises 14 residues. CDR1 and CDR2 from the germline V gene are MDHEN and SYDVKM. V was shortened by 5 bases and J by 3 bases, with 13 bases between the two germline ends. The CDR3 is CASSPRGMDTEAFF. The CDR3 coding sequence is TGTGCCAGCAGTCCCCGGGGGATGGACACTGAAGCTTTCTTT.

The chain links TRBV5-4 to TRBJ1-4, with a tentative D call TRBD1 (5 bases). The CDR3 is 15 amino acids. Trimming removed 4 bases from V and 5 bases from J, with 15 bases in between. Per germline, CDR1 SGHNT and CDR2 YYREEE (reference sequence). The CDR3 nucleotides read TGTGCCAGCAGCGGGCACGGGTGGGGCAATGAAAAACTGTTTTTT. Its protein product is CASSGHGWGNEKLFF.

This clone was counted between two and nine times. This chain uses TRBV28 with TRBJ1-1, with TRBD1 identical over 8 bases. The junction had 5 bases not matched to a gene; V was cut back by 8 bases and J by 3 bases. The germline gives CDR1 MDHEN, CDR2 SYDVKM. The CDR3 runs to 13 residues. CDR3 sequence: CASGLTGDTEAFF. CDR3 sequence (DNA): TGTGCCAGCGGCCTGACAGGGGACACTGAAGCTTTCTTT.

This chain connects TRBV3-1 (or the pseudogene TRBV3-2) to TRBJ1-4; D might be TRBD1 (5 bases). This CDR3 comprises 16 residues. Deletions cut 4 bases from V and 3 bases from J, with 15 bases between. The V gene's germline CDR1 is LGHDT and CDR2 YNNKEL (reference sequence). The CDR3 nucleotides read TGTGCCAGCAGCCTTCGACAGAGTCGGGCTAATGAAAAACTGTTTTTT. It is translated as CASSLRQSRANEKLFF.

The V call is TRBV28, the J call TRBJ1-5, with D possibly TRBD1 on 5 matching bases. The length of the CDR3 is 14 residues. Trimming shortened V by 11 bases and J by 4 bases, and 18 bases separated the two germline ends. Per germline, CDR1 MDHEN and CDR2 SYDVKM. The CDR3 nucleotides read TGTGCCGTCCTTCTCCGGGGACTTAATCAGCCCCAGCATTTT. Encoded protein: CAVLLRGLNQPQHF.

The chain recombines TRBV6-5 with TRBJ1-1; maybe TRBD1 (6 bases). CDR1 is MNHEY and CDR2 is SVGAGI in the germline V gene. The CDR3 is 15 amino acids. V was pared by 8 bases and J by 4 bases, with 20 bases between. The CDR3 DNA sequence: TGTGCCAGCGGAATTCCCCGGAGGGGGGGCACTGAAGCTTTCTTT. Translated: CASGIPRRGGTEAFF.

This chain joins TRBV19 and TRBJ2-2; 7 bases are shared with TRBD2. The CDR3 covers 21 residues. Trimming at V came to 0 bases and at J to 7 bases, leaving 23 bases not matched to a gene. CDR1 and CDR2 (germline): LNHDA, SQIVND (reference sequence). As DNA, the CDR3 is TGTGCCAGTAGTATAGATCTGGGCGGAAGCGGGAAGGCGAGAGTGATCGGGGAGCTGTTTTTT. It is translated as CASSIDLGGSGKARVIGELFF.

V and J are TRBV5-1 and TRBJ2-1, with 12 nucleotides matching TRBD2. This CDR3 is built from 19 residues. Germline V gene sequence: CDR1 SGHRS, CDR2 YFSETQ. V shed 0 bases, J shed 2 bases, and the junction held 9 bases outside the gene matches. In nucleotides, the CDR3 is TGCGCCAGCAGCTTGGCAGCTAGCGGGGGGGATAAAACCTACAATGAGCAGTTCTTC. It translates to CASSLAASGGDKTYNEQFF.

The rearrangement uses TRBV24-1 and TRBJ2-2; D perhaps matches TRBD2 (5 bases). Trimming cost V 8 bases and J 4 bases, with 10 bases left between them. This CDR3 is 13 amino acids long. CDR1 KGHDR and CDR2 SFDVKD come from the germline V gene. CDR3 amino acids: CATMRTATGELFF. CDR3 nucleotide sequence: TGTGCCACCATGAGGACTGCCACCGGGGAGCTGTTTTTT.

This clone was picked up many times. This chain joins TRBV28 and TRBJ1-1; TRBD1 might be the D (5 bases). Germline values: CDR1 MDHEN, CDR2 SYDVKM. This CDR3 has 14 residues. The V gene lost 5 bases and the J gene lost 1 base, with 11 bases spanning the gap. CDR3 coding DNA: TGTGCCAGCAGTCCCGGGGGAAGGAACACTGAAGCTTTCTTT. Translated: CASSPGGRNTEAFF.

In its sample, this clone was seen once. The chain recombines TRBV2 with TRBJ2-1; D is undetermined. The germline CDR1 and CDR2 sequences are SNHLY and FYNNEI. The CDR3 spans 13 residues. Deletions cut 3 bases from V and 0 bases from J, with 3 bases between. CDR3 in DNA: TGTGCCAGCAGTGACAGCTCCTACAATGAGCAGTTCTTC. This gives the protein CASSDSSYNEQFF.

As regards this clone: The same CDR3 also results from other DNA sequences found in this sample. This chain links TRBV7-3 with TRBJ2-3; the match to TRBD2 covers 8 bases. Germline V lookup: CDR1 SGHTA, CDR2 FQGTGA. The CDR3 length is 14 residues. V shed 2 bases, J shed 6 bases, and the junction held 4 bases outside the gene matches. The CDR3 region is CASSLGLATDTQYF. Written as DNA, the CDR3 is TGTGCCAGCAGCTTAGGACTAGCCACTGATACGCAGTATTTT.

The chain employs TRBV28 and TRBJ2-4, with D maybe TRBD1 (6 bases). CDR3 length equals 16 residues. V gave up 3 bases and J gave up 4 bases, with 16 bases separating them. Germline values: CDR1 MDHEN, CDR2 SYDVKM. The chain's CDR3 is CASSFRTALGKNIQYF. In nucleotides, the CDR3 is TGTGCCAGCAGTTTCCGGACAGCTTTAGGTAAAAACATTCAGTACTTC.

The genes are TRBV6-5 and TRBJ2-3, with D possibly matching TRBD2 (7 bases). The CDR3 consists of 13 residues. Germline V gene sequence: CDR1 MNHEY, CDR2 SVGAGI. V was shortened by 6 bases and J by 3 bases, with 10 bases between the two germline ends. This CDR3 is CASRGGETDTQYF. The CDR3 DNA sequence: TGTGCCAGCAGAGGGGGGGAAACAGATACGCAGTATTTT.